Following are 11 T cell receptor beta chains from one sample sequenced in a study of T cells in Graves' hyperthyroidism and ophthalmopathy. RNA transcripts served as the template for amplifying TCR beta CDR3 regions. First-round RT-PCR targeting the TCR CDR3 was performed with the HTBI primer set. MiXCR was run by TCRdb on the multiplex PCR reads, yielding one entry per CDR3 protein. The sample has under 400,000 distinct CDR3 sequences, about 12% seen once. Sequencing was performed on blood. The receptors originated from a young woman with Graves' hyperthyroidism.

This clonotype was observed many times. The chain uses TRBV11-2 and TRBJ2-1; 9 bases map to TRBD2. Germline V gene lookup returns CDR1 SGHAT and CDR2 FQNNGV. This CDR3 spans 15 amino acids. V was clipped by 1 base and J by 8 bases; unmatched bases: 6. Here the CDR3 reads CASSLGTSVIYEQFF. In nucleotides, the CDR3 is TGTGCCAGCAGCTTAGGGACTAGCGTAATATATGAGCAGTTCTTC.

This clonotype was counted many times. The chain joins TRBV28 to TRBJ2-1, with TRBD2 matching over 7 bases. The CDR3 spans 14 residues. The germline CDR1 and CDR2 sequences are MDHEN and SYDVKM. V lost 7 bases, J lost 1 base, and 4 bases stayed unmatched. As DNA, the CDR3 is TGTGCCAGCACCCGCGGGGGTTCCTACAATGAGCAGTTCTTC. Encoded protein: CASTRGGSYNEQFF.

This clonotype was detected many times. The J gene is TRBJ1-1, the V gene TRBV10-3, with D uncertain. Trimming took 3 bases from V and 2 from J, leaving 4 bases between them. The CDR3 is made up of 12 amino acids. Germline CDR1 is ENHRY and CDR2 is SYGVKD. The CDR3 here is CAISDINTEAFF. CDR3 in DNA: TGTGCCATCAGTGACATTAACACTGAAGCTTTCTTT.

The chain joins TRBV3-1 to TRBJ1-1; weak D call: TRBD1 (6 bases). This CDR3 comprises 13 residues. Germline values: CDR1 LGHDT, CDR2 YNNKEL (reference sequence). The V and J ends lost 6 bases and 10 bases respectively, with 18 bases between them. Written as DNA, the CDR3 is TGTGCCAGCAGTGAAGGGTCGGGGGGGCGAGCTTTCTTT. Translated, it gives CASSEGSGGRAFF.

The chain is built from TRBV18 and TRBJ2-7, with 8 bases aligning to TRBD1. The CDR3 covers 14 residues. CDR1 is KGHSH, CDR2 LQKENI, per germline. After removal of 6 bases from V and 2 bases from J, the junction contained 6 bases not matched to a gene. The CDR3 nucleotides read TGTGCCAGCTCGACAGGGGACAGCCCCTACGAGCAGTACTTC. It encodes CASSTGDSPYEQYF.

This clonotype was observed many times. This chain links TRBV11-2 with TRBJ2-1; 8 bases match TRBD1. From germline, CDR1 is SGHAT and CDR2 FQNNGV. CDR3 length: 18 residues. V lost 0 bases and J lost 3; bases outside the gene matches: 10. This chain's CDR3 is CASSLDLRAGGIYNEQFF. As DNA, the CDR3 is TGTGCCAGCAGCTTAGATCTCCGCGCAGGGGGCATCTACAATGAGCAGTTCTTC.

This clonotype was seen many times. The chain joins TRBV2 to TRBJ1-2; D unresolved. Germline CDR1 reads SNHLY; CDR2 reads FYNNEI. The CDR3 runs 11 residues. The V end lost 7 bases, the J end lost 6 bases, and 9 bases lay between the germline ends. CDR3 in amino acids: CASTVTDGYTF. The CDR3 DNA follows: TGTGCCAGCACTGTGACGGATGGCTACACCTTC.

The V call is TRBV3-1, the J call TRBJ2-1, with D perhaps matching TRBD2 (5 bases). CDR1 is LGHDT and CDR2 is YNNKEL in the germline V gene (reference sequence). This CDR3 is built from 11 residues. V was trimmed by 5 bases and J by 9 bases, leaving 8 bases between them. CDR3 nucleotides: TGTGCCAGCAGCATCCGGGGTGAGCAGTTCTTC. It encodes CASSIRGEQFF.

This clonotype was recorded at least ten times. CDR3 nucleotides: TGTGCCAGCTCATCCCGGGCCGACAGCTCTTCCGAGCAGTACTTC. Amino acid sequence: CASSSRADSSSEQYF. The V and J genes are TRBV18 and TRBJ2-7; D may be TRBD1 (5 bases). This CDR3 comprises 15 residues. The V end was cut by 5 bases, the J end by 6 bases, with 20 bases between. Looked up from germline, CDR1 is KGHSH and CDR2 is LQKENI. Looking up the rest from reference TRBV18 and TRBJ2-7 gives the full variable domain: NAGVMQNPRHLVRRRGQEARLRCSPMKGHSHVYWYRQLPEEGLKFMVYLQKENIIDESGMPKERFSAEFPKEGPSILRIQQVVRGDSAAYFCASSSRADSSSEQYFGPGTRLTVT.

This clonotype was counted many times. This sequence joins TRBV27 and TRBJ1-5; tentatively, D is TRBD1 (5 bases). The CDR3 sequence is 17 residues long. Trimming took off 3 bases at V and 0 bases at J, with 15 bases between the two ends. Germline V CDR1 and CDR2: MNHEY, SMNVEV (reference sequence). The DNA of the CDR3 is TGTGCCAGCAGTTTGGGGGGGGGAGTTTATAGCAATCAGCCCCAGCATTTT. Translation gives CASSLGGGVYSNQPQHF.

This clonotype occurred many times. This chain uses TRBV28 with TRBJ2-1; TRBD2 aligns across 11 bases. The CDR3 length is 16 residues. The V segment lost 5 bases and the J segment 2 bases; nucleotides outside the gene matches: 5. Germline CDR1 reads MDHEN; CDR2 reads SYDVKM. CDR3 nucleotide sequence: TGTGCCAGCAGTGGCGGGACTAGCGGAACCTACAATGAGCAGTTCTTC. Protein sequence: CASSGGTSGTYNEQFF.